This TCR beta chain emerged from a study of T cell responses to AZD1222 COVID-19 vaccine. General study points: Researchers report vaccine-associated CD4 TCRs spanning spike, with dominance at 160-218 and 743-854.

Measured with immunoSEQ multiplex PCR; TCRdb has only the in-frame clones, and not every one. Of 95,000 to 130,000 clones in the sample, 85% to 95% were seen once. Germline V gene data show CDR1 as SGHVS and CDR2 as FNYEAQ. Trimming stripped 6 bases from V and 4 bases from J, with 7 bases between. This CDR3 spans 13 amino acids. Concerning this clone itself: Its antigen is unidentified.

This receptor was identified in an adult who received the AZD1222 COVID-19 vaccine. This specimen consisted of peripheral blood, obtained 28 days after the second AZD1222 dose. The V call is TRBV7-6, the J call TRBJ1-6, with no clear D. This CDR3 reads CASRLQYNSPLHF. CDR3 nucleotides: TGTGCCAGCAGGTTACAGTATAATTCACCCCTCCACTTT.